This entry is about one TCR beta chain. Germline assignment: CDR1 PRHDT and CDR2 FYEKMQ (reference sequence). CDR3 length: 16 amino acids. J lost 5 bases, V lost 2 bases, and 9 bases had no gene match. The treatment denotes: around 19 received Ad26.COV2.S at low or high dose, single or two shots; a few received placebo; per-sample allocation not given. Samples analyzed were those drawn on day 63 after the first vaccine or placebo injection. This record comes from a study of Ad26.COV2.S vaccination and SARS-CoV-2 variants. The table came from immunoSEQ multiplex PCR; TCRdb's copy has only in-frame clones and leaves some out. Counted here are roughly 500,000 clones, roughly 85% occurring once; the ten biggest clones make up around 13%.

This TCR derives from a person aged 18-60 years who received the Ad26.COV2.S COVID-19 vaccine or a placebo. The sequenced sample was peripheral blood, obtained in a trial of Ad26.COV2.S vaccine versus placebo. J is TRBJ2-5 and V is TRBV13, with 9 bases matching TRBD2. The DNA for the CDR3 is TGTGCCAGCAGCTTAAGGGGCGGGAGGGGGAAGGAGACCCAGTACTTC. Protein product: CASSLRGGRGKETQYF.